This entry describes one T cell receptor beta chain. This record comes from a study of OX40 agonist ivuxolimab in advanced cancers. Whole-study context: Participants, around 80% male, averaged 60 years of age, ranging from about 23 to 79.

Repertoires were generated with immunoSEQ multiplex PCR, while TCRdb's copy carries only in-frame clones and drops some. The table lists under 35,000 clones, roughly 80% of them singletons. This specimen consisted of CD4+ or CD8+ T cells sorted from blood, obtained in a trial of the OX40 agonist ivuxolimab. This sequence was found in an adult with an advanced solid tumor such as melanoma, head and neck, liver or kidney cancer.

In DNA, the CDR3 is TGTGCCAGTGTACAGGGGAACGGGGAGCTGTTTTTT. It specifies CASVQGNGELFF. This chain connects TRBV6-1 to TRBJ2-2; 7 positions agree with TRBD1. V gave up 9 bases and J gave up 7 bases; unmatched junction bases: 5. CDR3 length: 12 amino acids. Looked up from germline, CDR1 is MNHNS and CDR2 is SASEGT.